The 17 T cell receptor beta chains reported below all come from one sample, sequenced in a study of OX40 agonist ivuxolimab in advanced cancers. Method: immunoSEQ multiplex PCR; TCRdb's copy keeps in-frame clones and lacks some. Among over 15,000 clones listed, about 77% were seen once. The sample here was CD4+ or CD8+ T cells sorted from blood, taken in a trial of the OX40 agonist ivuxolimab. Source of these receptors: an adult with an advanced solid tumor such as melanoma, head and neck, liver or kidney cancer.

The chain combines TRBV10-3 with TRBJ2-3; tentatively, D is TRBD1 or TRBD2 (6 bases each). Between the trimmed V and J ends, which lost 6 bases and 0 bases, there was a span of 16 bases. The CDR3 runs to 16 residues. Per the germline V gene, CDR1 is ENHRY and CDR2 is SYGVKD. The chain's CDR3 is CAIRDSGRDSTDTQYF. CDR3 nucleotide sequence: TGTGCCATCAGGGACAGCGGGCGGGACAGCACAGATACGCAGTATTTT.

By frequency in the sample, this clone is medium-sized. The chain has TRBV6-5 and TRBJ1-1; D not certain. With 0 bases removed from V and 0 bases from J, the gap between germline ends came to 5 bases. The CDR3 totals 14 residues. The germline gives CDR1 MNHEY, CDR2 SVGAGI. The CDR3 coding sequence is TGTGCCAGCAGTTACTCGGGGATGAACACTGAAGCTTTCTTT. It specifies CASSYSGMNTEAFF.

CDR3 residues: CASTPGHRLQHF. CDR3 sequence (DNA): TGTGCCAGCACTCCGGGACATCGGCTCCAGCATTTT. The chain couples TRBV6-6 to TRBJ1-5; a possible D gene is TRBD1 (6 bases). This CDR3 is built from 12 residues. With 7 bases removed from V and 12 bases from J, the gap between germline ends came to 16 bases. The germline gives CDR1 MNHNY, CDR2 SVGAGI (reference sequence).

The CDR3 here is CASSPVGRGRWETQYF. The CDR3 DNA follows: TGTGCCAGCAGCCCAGTGGGCCGGGGGCGATGGGAGACCCAGTACTTC. The chain carries TRBV9 and TRBJ2-5; either TRBD1 or TRBD2 may supply D (6 bases each). CDR1 and CDR2 from the germline V gene are SGDLS and YYNGEE. This CDR3 is 16 amino acids long. V lost 4 bases and J 5 bases, leaving 21 bases between the germline ends.

The chain employs TRBV11-2 and TRBJ2-2; TRBD1 aligns across 9 bases. The V gene's germline CDR1 is SGHAT and CDR2 FQNNGV. This CDR3 has 14 amino acids. The junction had 10 bases not matched to a gene; V was cut back by 10 bases and J by 7 bases. The CDR3 nucleotides read TGTGCCATACTTGTACAGGGGGCGGGCGGGGAGCTGTTTTTT. Its protein product is CAILVQGAGGELFF.

The genes are TRBV4-3 and TRBJ2-7; 10 positions agree with TRBD1. After removal of 4 bases from V and 3 bases from J, the junction contained 3 bases not matched to a gene. Germline lookup yields CDR1 LGHNA and CDR2 YSLEER. CDR3 length equals 14 residues. CDR3: CASSLGQGLYEQYF. CDR3 DNA sequence: TGCGCCAGCAGCCTGGGACAGGGGCTCTACGAGCAGTACTTC.

This rearrangement joins TRBV9 to TRBJ2-6; 8 positions match TRBD1. CDR1 SGDLS and CDR2 YYNGEE come from the germline V gene. The CDR3 sequence is 17 residues long. V trimming: 3 bases; J trimming: 2 bases; junction bases outside the gene matches: 7. The DNA for the CDR3 is TGTGCCAGCAGCGCAACCCTACAGGGGGCTGGGGCCAACGTCCTGACTTTC. Translation: CASSATLQGAGANVLTF.

V usage is TRBV6-5 and J usage is TRBJ1-1, with D unclear. CDR3 length: 14 residues. Trimming left V 2 bases short and J 4 bases short, with 11 bases between. Per germline, CDR1 MNHEY and CDR2 SVGAGI. The CDR3 sequence: CASSYQAGRTEAFF. CDR3 sequence (DNA): TGTGCCAGCAGTTACCAGGCCGGGCGCACTGAAGCTTTCTTT.

The genes are TRBV6-1 and TRBJ2-1; D is ambiguous. Germline CDR1 reads MNHNS; CDR2 reads SASEGT. The CDR3 is 12 residues long. V shed 3 bases and J shed 6 bases, with 6 bases lying between them. CDR3 protein: CASSEFSNEQFF. DNA for the CDR3: TGTGCCAGCAGTGAGTTTTCCAATGAGCAGTTCTTC.

CDR3 loop: CASSLQQGAGYGANEKLFF. Written as DNA, the CDR3 is TGTGCCAGCAGCCTTCAACAGGGGGCGGGTTACGGGGCTAATGAAAAACTGTTTTTT. The chain is built from TRBV5-6 and TRBJ1-4, with TRBD1 matching 9 bases. The V and J ends lost 4 bases and 3 bases, in that order; junction bases with no gene match: 16. The CDR3 is made up of 19 amino acids. CDR1 and CDR2 (germline): SGHDT, YYEEEE.

This clone was counted once. The V and J genes are TRBV6-5 and TRBJ2-1, with D possibly matching TRBD2 (5 bases). Germline V CDR1 and CDR2: MNHEY, SVGAGI. The ends were cut back, 5 bases at V and 2 bases at J, with 10 bases in the middle. The CDR3 spans 14 residues. As DNA, the CDR3 is TGTGCCAGCAGTCTAGCCGCACCCTACAATGAGCAGTTCTTC. This codes for CASSLAAPYNEQFF.

The chain couples TRBV6-5 to TRBJ1-2, with TRBD1 as a possible D gene (5 bases). V was pared by 4 bases and J by 4 bases, with 16 bases between. The germline CDR1 and CDR2 sequences are MNHEY and SVGAGI. This CDR3 is built from 15 residues. This CDR3 reads CASSFIQENRYGYTF. In DNA form, the CDR3 reads TGTGCCAGCAGTTTCATACAGGAAAACCGCTATGGCTACACCTTC.

V is TRBV6-5 and J is TRBJ2-1; no reliable D call. The V and J ends lost 2 bases and 0 bases respectively, with 8 bases between them. This CDR3 has 15 amino acids. In germline, CDR1 is MNHEY, CDR2 SVGAGI. CDR3 sequence reads: CASSYDKSSYNEQFF. Written as DNA, the CDR3 is TGTGCCAGCAGTTACGACAAGAGCTCCTACAATGAGCAGTTCTTC.

The chain recombines TRBV6-5 with TRBJ1-1, with unresolved D. The V gene lost 1 base and the J gene lost 6 bases, with 9 bases spanning the gap. The CDR3 loop spans 13 amino acids. Germline V gene lookup returns CDR1 MNHEY and CDR2 SVGAGI. This chain's CDR3 is CASSYYEGSEAFF. The CDR3 DNA follows: TGTGCCAGCAGTTACTACGAGGGATCTGAAGCTTTCTTT.

The gene calls are TRBV19 and TRBJ1-2, with D maybe TRBD1 (5 bases). Germline V CDR1 and CDR2: LNHDA, SQIVND (reference sequence). This CDR3 spans 12 amino acids. The ends were cut back, 6 bases at V and 6 bases at J, with 11 bases in the middle. CDR3 amino acids: CASSGQGHGYTF. The CDR3 DNA is TGTGCCAGTAGCGGTCAGGGCCATGGCTACACCTTC.

This clone was detected only a few times. The chain joins TRBV19 to TRBJ1-5; no clear D gene. The CDR3 runs to 14 residues. V dropped 1 base and J dropped 0 bases, with 4 bases sitting between them. The germline gives CDR1 LNHDA, CDR2 SQIVND (reference sequence). The CDR3 DNA follows: TGTGCCAGTAGTATAGGATATAGCAATCAGCCCCAGCATTTT. Protein: CASSIGYSNQPQHF.

The gene calls are TRBV9 and TRBJ1-5; 8 bases map to TRBD1. There are 15 residues in the CDR3. Germline-derived CDR1 and CDR2 are SGDLS and YYNGEE. The ends lost 0 bases at V and 11 bases at J; junction bases unmatched: 10. This CDR3 is CASSVGSGQGTAQHF. CDR3 DNA sequence: TGTGCCAGCAGCGTAGGAAGTGGACAGGGAACGGCCCAGCATTTT.